Presented here are 12 T cell receptor beta chains from one specimen sequenced in a study of blood T cells in healthy people across ages. The use of a sample-barcoded 5' primer and a J-beta primer mix characterized a second PCR of about 6 to 11 cycles. From the 5' RACE reads, TCRdb called clonotypes with MiXCR, one entry per CDR3 protein. The sample gives roughly 1.6 million distinct CDR3 sequences, about 32% of which show up once; 11% is in the top ten. Sequenced sample: blood. These receptors were collected from a woman between 25 and 40 years old in good health.

This clonotype showed up just a few times. The chain has TRBV7-6 and TRBJ1-1; D may be TRBD1 (5 bases). V lost 0 bases, J lost 7 bases, and 9 bases lay in between. Germline V gene lookup returns CDR1 SGHVS and CDR2 FNYEAQ. This CDR3 region has 13 residues. The CDR3 region is CASSLAGGFEAFF. The CDR3 DNA follows: TGTGCCAGCAGCTTAGCTGGGGGGTTTGAAGCTTTCTTT.

V and J are TRBV10-3 and TRBJ2-7, with 7 bases aligning to TRBD2. J gave up 0 bases and V 8 bases, and 1 base lay outside the gene matches. CDR3 length: 12 amino acids. Germline CDR1 reads ENHRY; CDR2 reads SYGVKD. CDR3 amino acids: CAIRTSSYEQYF. The CDR3 DNA reads as TGTGCCATCCGGACTAGCTCCTACGAGCAGTACTTC.

This clonotype came up many times. The chain combines TRBV20-1 with TRBJ2-7; D call uncertain. Per germline, CDR1 DFQATT and CDR2 SNEGSKA (reference sequence). Deletions cut 1 base from V and 1 base from J, with 11 bases between. This CDR3 is built from 14 residues. CDR3 sequence: CSARGASASYEQYF. In DNA, the CDR3 is TGCAGTGCTAGAGGGGCCAGTGCGTCCTACGAGCAGTACTTC.

The genes are TRBV5-1 and TRBJ2-1; 8 bases agree with TRBD2. The germline V gene has CDR1 SGHRS and CDR2 YFSETQ. CDR3 length: 14 amino acids. J lost 10 bases, V lost 0 bases, and 6 bases had no gene match. The CDR3 sequence is CASSLESGRSEQFF. CDR3 nucleotide sequence: TGCGCCAGCAGCTTGGAAAGCGGGAGATCCGAGCAGTTCTTC.

This chain joins TRBV6-2 or TRBV6-3 and TRBJ2-4; 11 nucleotides align to TRBD2. Gene TRBJ2-7 matches the end of the DNA better, so the J call may be wrong. The CDR3 sequence is 15 residues long. CDR1 and CDR2 from the germline V gene are MNHEY and SVGEGT. The CDR3: CASSYGASGGNEQYF. The CDR3, as DNA: TGTGCCAGCAGTTACGGGGCTAGCGGGGGGAACGAGCAGTACTTC.

As concerns this clonotype: Its ends do not fully match the called genes, so a read error is possible. The chain employs TRBV28 and TRBJ1-2; 9 nucleotides line up with TRBD1. CDR1 is MDHEN, CDR2 SYDVKM, per germline. The CDR3 runs 16 residues. The CDR3 DNA reads as TGTGCCGGCAGTCTCTCAGGACAGGGGATTTCGAATGGCTACACCTTC. Encoded protein: CAGSLSGQGISNGYTF.

This clonotype has more than one count but fewer than ten. The chain uses TRBV12-3 or TRBV12-4 and TRBJ2-3; tentative D call: TRBD1 (5 bases). CDR3 size: 18 residues. Trimming stripped 3 bases from V and 6 bases from J, with 25 bases between. CDR3 coding DNA: TGTGCCAGCAGTTTGCAGATTGTGGGGCCCTATAAGAGGGATACGCAGTATTTT. It translates to CASSLQIVGPYKRDTQYF.

The rearrangement joins TRBV27 to TRBJ2-3; D possibly matches TRBD1 or TRBD2 (5 bases each). Germline values: CDR1 MNHEY, CDR2 SMNVEV (reference sequence). V was pared by 11 bases and J by 0 bases, with 18 bases between. The CDR3 has 15 amino acids. CDR3 sequence (DNA): TGTGCCTTGAGAGGGGCCCCCTCTAGCACAGATACGCAGTATTTT. The encoded protein is CALRGAPSSTDTQYF.

V and J are TRBV4-1 and TRBJ2-2; maybe TRBD1 (5 bases). Germline V lookup: CDR1 MGHRA, CDR2 YSYEKL. V lost 0 bases and J 13 bases, leaving 15 bases between the germline ends. This CDR3 region has 14 residues. The CDR3 nucleotides read TGCGCCAGCAGCCAAGAGGTGAACAGGTTCGGGCTGTTTTTT. This encodes CASSQEVNRFGLFF.

This clonotype occurred a few times. J is TRBJ2-3 and V is TRBV20-1; tentatively, D is TRBD1 (6 bases). The CDR3 sequence is 14 residues long. Per germline, CDR1 DFQATT and CDR2 SNEGSKA (reference sequence). The V end was cut by 1 base, the J end by 3 bases, with 11 bases between. CDR3 sequence reads: CSARATRGTDTQYF. CDR3 in DNA: TGCAGTGCTAGAGCGACAAGGGGGACAGATACGCAGTATTTT.

The chain couples TRBV6-5 to TRBJ2-7; the D gene is possibly TRBD1 (5 bases). V dropped 4 bases and J dropped 2 bases, with 12 bases sitting between them. CDR3 length: 14 residues. The germline V gene has CDR1 MNHEY and CDR2 SVGAGI. In nucleotides, the CDR3 is TGTGCCAGCAGTTGCGAGACAGCCCCCTACGAGCAGTACTTC. Encoded protein: CASSCETAPYEQYF.

This chain joins TRBV6-1 and TRBJ2-5; the match to TRBD2 covers 7 bases. Germline V gene sequence: CDR1 MNHNS, CDR2 SASEGT. The CDR3 consists of 14 residues. The J segment lost 5 bases and the V segment lost 1 base, leaving 4 bases of the junction unmatched. As DNA, the CDR3 is TGTGCCAGCAGTGAAGGGACTAGAACGGAGACCCAGTACTTC. Protein: CASSEGTRTETQYF.